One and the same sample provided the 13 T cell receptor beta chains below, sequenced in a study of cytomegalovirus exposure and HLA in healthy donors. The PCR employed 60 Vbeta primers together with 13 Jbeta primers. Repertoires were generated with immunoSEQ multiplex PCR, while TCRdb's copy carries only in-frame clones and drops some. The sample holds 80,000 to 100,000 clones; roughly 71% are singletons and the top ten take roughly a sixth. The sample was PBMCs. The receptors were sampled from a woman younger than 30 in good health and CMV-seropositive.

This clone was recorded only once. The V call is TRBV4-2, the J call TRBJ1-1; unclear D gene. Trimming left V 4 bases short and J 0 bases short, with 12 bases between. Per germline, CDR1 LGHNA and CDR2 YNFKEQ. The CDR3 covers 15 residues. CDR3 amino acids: CASSRSSDMNTEAFF. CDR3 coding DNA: TGTGCCAGCAGCCGATCCAGTGACATGAACACTGAAGCTTTCTTT.

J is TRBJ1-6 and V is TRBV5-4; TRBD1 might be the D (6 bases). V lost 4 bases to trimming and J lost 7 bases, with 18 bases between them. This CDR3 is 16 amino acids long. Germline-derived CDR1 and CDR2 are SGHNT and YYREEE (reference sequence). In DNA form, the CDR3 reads TGTGCCAGCAGCCTTCCCGGGGGGGGCGGCAATTCACCCCTCCACTTT. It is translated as CASSLPGGGGNSPLHF.

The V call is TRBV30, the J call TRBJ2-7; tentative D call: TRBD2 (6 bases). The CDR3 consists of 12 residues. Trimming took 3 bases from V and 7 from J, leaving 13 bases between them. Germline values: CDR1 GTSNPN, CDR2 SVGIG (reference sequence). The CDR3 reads CAWRGRRGEQYF. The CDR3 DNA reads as TGTGCCTGGAGGGGTCGGCGGGGTGAGCAGTACTTC.

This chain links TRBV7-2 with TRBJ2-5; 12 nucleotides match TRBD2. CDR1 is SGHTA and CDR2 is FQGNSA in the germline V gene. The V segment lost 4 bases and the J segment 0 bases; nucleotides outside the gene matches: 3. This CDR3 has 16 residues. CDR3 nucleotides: TGTGCCAGCAGCTCCACTAGCGGGAGGTACCAAGAGACCCAGTACTTC. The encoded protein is CASSSTSGRYQETQYF.

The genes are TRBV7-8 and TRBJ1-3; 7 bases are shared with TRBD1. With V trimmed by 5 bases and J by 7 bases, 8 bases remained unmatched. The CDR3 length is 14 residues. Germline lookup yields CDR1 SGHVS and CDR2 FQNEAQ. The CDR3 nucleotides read TGTGCCAGCAGCGCTCGGGACAGAGGGAACACCATATATTTT. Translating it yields CASSARDRGNTIYF.

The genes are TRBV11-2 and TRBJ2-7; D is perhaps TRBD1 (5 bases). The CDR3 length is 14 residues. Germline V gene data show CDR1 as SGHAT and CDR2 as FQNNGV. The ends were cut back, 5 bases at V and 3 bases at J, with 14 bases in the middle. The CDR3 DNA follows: TGTGCCAGCAGCCTTACAGGATCCAGCTACGAGCAGTACTTC. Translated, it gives CASSLTGSSYEQYF.

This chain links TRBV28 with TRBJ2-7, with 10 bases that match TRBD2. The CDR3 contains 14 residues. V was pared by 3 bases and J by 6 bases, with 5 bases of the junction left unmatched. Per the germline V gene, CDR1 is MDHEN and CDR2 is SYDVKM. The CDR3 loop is CASSLVAGGREQYF. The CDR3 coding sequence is TGTGCCAGCAGTTTGGTAGCGGGAGGTCGCGAGCAGTACTTC.

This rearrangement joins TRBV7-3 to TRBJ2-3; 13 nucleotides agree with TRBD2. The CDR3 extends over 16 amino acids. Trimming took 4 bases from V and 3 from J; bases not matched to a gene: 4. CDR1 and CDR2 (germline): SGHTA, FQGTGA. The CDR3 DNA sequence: TGTGCCAGCAGCTCTGAGGGACTAGCGGGGACAGATACGCAGTATTTT. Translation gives CASSSEGLAGTDTQYF.

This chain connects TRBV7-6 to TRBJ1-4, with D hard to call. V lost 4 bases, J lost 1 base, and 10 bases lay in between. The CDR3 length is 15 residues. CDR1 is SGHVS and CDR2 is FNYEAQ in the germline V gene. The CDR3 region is CASSSRHLTNEKLFF. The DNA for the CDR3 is TGTGCCAGCAGCTCAAGACACTTAACTAATGAAAAACTGTTTTTT.

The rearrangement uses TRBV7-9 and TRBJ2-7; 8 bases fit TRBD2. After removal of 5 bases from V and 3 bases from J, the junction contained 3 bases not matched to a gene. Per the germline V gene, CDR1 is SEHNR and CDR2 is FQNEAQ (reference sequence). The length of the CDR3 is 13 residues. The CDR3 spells CASSLLADYEQYF. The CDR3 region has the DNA TGTGCCAGCAGCCTACTAGCGGACTACGAGCAGTACTTC.

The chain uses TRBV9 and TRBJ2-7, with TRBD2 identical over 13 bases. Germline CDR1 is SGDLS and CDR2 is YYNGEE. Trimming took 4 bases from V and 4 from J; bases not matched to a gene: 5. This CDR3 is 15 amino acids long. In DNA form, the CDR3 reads TGTGCCAGCAGCTTCGCGGGACTAGCGGGGTACGAGCAGTACTTC. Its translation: CASSFAGLAGYEQYF.

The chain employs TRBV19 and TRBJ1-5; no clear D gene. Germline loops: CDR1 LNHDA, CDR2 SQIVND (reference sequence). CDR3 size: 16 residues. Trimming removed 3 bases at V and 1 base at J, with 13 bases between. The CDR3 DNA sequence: TGTGCCAGTAGTATCTTAACGGGCGGGAGCAATCAGCCCCAGCATTTT. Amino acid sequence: CASSILTGGSNQPQHF.

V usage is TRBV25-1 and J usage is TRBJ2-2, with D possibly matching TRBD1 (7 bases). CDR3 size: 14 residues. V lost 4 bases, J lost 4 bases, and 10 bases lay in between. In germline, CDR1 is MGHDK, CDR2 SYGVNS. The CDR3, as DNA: TGTGCCAGCAGTGGTCAGGGGGGCACCGGGGAGCTGTTTTTT. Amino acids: CASSGQGGTGELFF. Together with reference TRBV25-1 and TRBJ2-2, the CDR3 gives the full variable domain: EADIYQTPRYLVIGTGKKITLECSQTMGHDKMYWYQQDPGMELHLIHYSYGVNSTEKGDLSSESTVSRIRTEHFPLTLESARPSHTSQYLCASSGQGGTGELFFGEGSRLTVL.